These 8 T cell receptor beta chains were all obtained from the same sample, sequenced in a study of blood T cell repertoires in COVID-19. Only in-frame clones appear in the TCRdb table, and some are missing; sequencing was by immunoSEQ multiplex PCR. The sample lists 250,000 or so clones; 80% to 90% were seen once. Material for sequencing was PBMCs or T cells enriched from blood (not recorded which). These receptors were collected from a man aged 40-50 years who had recovered from COVID-19.

The chain is built from TRBV18 and TRBJ2-7; possibly TRBD1 for D (6 bases). The V gene's germline CDR1 is KGHSH and CDR2 LQKENI. The V gene lost 0 bases and the J gene lost 4 bases, with 10 bases spanning the gap. This CDR3 contains 14 residues. CDR3 DNA sequence: TGTGCCAGCTCACCACCAGAACAGGGTTACGAGCAGTACTTC. Protein: CASSPPEQGYEQYF.

The chain recombines TRBV11-2 with TRBJ2-1, with 10 bases lining up with TRBD2. V shed 4 bases, J shed 2 bases, and the junction held 5 bases outside the gene matches. Germline CDR1 SGHAT, CDR2 FQNNGV. The CDR3 is 16 amino acids. The CDR3 sequence is CASSSQAGGPYNEQFF. DNA for the CDR3: TGTGCCAGCAGCTCCCAAGCGGGGGGGCCCTACAATGAGCAGTTCTTC. The variable domain in full, with the rest retrieved from reference TRBV11-2 and TRBJ2-1, is EAGVAQSPRYKIIEKRQSVAFWCNPISGHATLYWYQQILGQGPKLLIQFQNNGVVDDSQLPKDRFSAERLKGVDSTLKIQPAKLEDSAVYLCASSSQAGGPYNEQFFGPGTRLTVL.

This chain connects TRBV28 to TRBJ1-2; 7 nucleotides match TRBD1. The J segment lost 4 bases and the V segment lost 6 bases, leaving 14 bases of the junction unmatched. The CDR3 loop spans 16 amino acids. The germline V gene encodes CDR1 MDHEN and CDR2 SYDVKM. The CDR3 loop reads CASSSPQGDFIYGYTF. CDR3 nucleotide sequence: TGTGCCAGCAGCTCCCCCCAGGGGGATTTTATCTATGGCTACACCTTC.

The genes are TRBV7-9 and TRBJ2-2; TRBD2 is a possible D gene (5 bases). In germline, CDR1 is SEHNR, CDR2 FQNEAQ (reference sequence). V gave up 1 base and J gave up 7 bases, with 16 bases separating them. There are 16 residues in the CDR3. CDR3 DNA: TGTGCCAGCAGCTTAGTAGGTTTGGCTGGAGGCGGGGAGCTGTTTTTT. This gives the protein CASSLVGLAGGGELFF.

The chain recombines TRBV4-2 with TRBJ2-7; 11 bases fit TRBD2. Trimming took 4 bases from V and 0 from J; bases not matched to a gene: 2. Germline values: CDR1 LGHNA, CDR2 YNFKEQ. The CDR3 has 15 residues. CDR3 in DNA: TGTGCCAGCAGCCCAACTAGCGGGAGCTCCTACGAGCAGTACTTC. Translated: CASSPTSGSSYEQYF.

V gene TRBV28 combines with J gene TRBJ1-6; D remains ambiguous. Germline V gene lookup returns CDR1 MDHEN and CDR2 SYDVKM. The CDR3 totals 17 residues. Trimming removed 3 bases at V and 7 bases at J, with 19 bases between. CDR3 in DNA: TGTGCCAGCAGTTTGTGGCGGATCAAAAACCACAATTCACCCCTCCACTTT. Translated: CASSLWRIKNHNSPLHF.

This sequence joins TRBV19 and TRBJ2-5; TRBD2 matches 10 bases. The CDR3 sequence is 17 residues long. Trimming cost V 3 bases and J 2 bases; bases outside gene matches: 9. Germline CDR1 is LNHDA and CDR2 is SQIVND (reference sequence). The DNA of the CDR3 is TGTGCCAGTAGTATGGGATTAGCGGGAGGAACACAAGAGACCCAGTACTTC. Protein: CASSMGLAGGTQETQYF.

The chain uses TRBV7-9 and TRBJ2-1; TRBD1 agrees at 8 bases. Germline values: CDR1 SEHNR, CDR2 FQNEAQ (reference sequence). CDR3 length: 19 amino acids. The trim removed 3 bases at V and 0 bases at J, leaving 13 bases unmatched. Written as DNA, the CDR3 is TGTGCCAGCAGCTTCTCTCAGTGGGGGACAGGAGACTCCTACAATGAGCAGTTCTTC. Protein sequence: CASSFSQWGTGDSYNEQFF.